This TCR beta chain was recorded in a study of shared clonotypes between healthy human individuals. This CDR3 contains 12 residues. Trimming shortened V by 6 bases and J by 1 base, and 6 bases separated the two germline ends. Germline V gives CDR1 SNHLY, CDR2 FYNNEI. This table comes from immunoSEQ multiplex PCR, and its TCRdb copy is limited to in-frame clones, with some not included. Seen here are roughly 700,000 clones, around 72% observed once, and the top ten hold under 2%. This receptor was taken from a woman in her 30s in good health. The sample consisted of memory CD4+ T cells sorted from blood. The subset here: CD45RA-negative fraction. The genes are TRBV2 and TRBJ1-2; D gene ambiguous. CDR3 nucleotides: TGTGCCAGCAGAGCAGATAACTATGGCTACACCTTC. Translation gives CASRADNYGYTF.